The rows below give T cell receptor beta chains drawn from one sample of a study of shared clonotypes between healthy human individuals. Profiling relied on immunoSEQ multiplex PCR, and the TCRdb table lists in-frame clones only, not all of them. The table has some 680,000 clones, around four fifths seen once. Input material: memory CD4+ T cells sorted from blood. These receptors were taken from a woman in her 30s in good health. The CDR3 runs from the conserved cysteine through the conserved F or W. D genes are given only for firm matches. Clone sizes are given selectively: once, few, many, or a class where the clone is expanded.

abundance: NA
len: 17
v_gene: TRBV28
d_gene: NA
j_gene: TRBJ2-2
CDR3nt: TGTGCCAGCAGTTCTTCCGGGGCCAGGGATCCGCCCGGGGAGCTGTTTTTT
CDR3aa: CASSSSGARDPPGELFF

abundance: NA
len: 17
v_gene: TRBV5-1
d_gene: NA
j_gene: TRBJ1-5
CDR3nt: TGCGCCAGGGGTCCCTCTCCGGGACGGCCATCACGACAGCCCCAGCATTTT
CDR3aa: CARGPSPGRPSRQPQHF

abundance: once
len: 12
v_gene: TRBV7-9
d_gene: NA
j_gene: TRBJ2-1
CDR3nt: TGTGCCAGCAGCTTGGCTAGGGATGAGCAGTTCTTC
CDR3aa: CASSLARDEQFF

abundance: NA
len: 13
v_gene: TRBV30
d_gene: NA
j_gene: TRBJ1-4
CDR3nt: TGTGCCTGGAGTTCTGGGTTGCGAGAAAAACTGTTTTTT
CDR3aa: CAWSSGLREKLFF

abundance: NA
len: 16
v_gene: TRBV28
d_gene: NA
j_gene: TRBJ1-1
CDR3nt: TGTGCCAGCAGTTTGGTCCATGCAGGGGATAACACTGAAGCTTTCTTT
CDR3aa: CASSLVHAGDNTEAFF

abundance: few
len: 13
v_gene: TRBV25-1
d_gene: NA
j_gene: TRBJ1-1
CDR3nt: TGTGCCAGCAGTGACCCTTCCCTCGCGAGGGCTTTCTTT
CDR3aa: CASSDPSLARAFF

abundance: NA
len: 16
v_gene: TRBV4-1
d_gene: NA
j_gene: TRBJ1-1
CDR3nt: TGCGCCAGCAGCCTCGGGAGGCTTTCGAGGAACACTGAAGCTTTCTTT
CDR3aa: CASSLGRLSRNTEAFF

abundance: NA
len: 17
v_gene: TRBV5-4
d_gene: NA
j_gene: TRBJ1-3
CDR3nt: TGTGCCAGCAGCTTGGACGCCCCGGGAGGATCTGGAAACACCATATATTTT
CDR3aa: CASSLDAPGGSGNTIYF

abundance: NA
len: 15
v_gene: TRBV6-5
d_gene: TRBD1
j_gene: TRBJ2-7
CDR3nt: TGTGCCAGCAGTTCAGGGGGTGTAGGCCCCTACGAGCAGTACTTC
CDR3aa: CASSSGGVGPYEQYF

abundance: NA
len: 15
v_gene: TRBV6-1
d_gene: NA
j_gene: TRBJ1-1
CDR3nt: TGTGCCAGCAGCCGCTCGGCGGGCCCGAGCACTGAAGCTTTCTTT
CDR3aa: CASSRSAGPSTEAFF

abundance: few
len: 14
v_gene: TRBV6-1
d_gene: NA
j_gene: TRBJ2-1
CDR3nt: TGTGCCAGCAGTGACTGGGGCGGCAACAATGAGCAGTTCTTC
CDR3aa: CASSDWGGNNEQFF

abundance: NA
len: 11
v_gene: TRBV20-1
d_gene: NA
j_gene: TRBJ1-1
CDR3nt: TGCAGTGGCGAGGGTGACACTGAAGCTTTCTTT
CDR3aa: CSGEGDTEAFF

abundance: NA
len: 11
v_gene: TRBV29-1
d_gene: NA
j_gene: TRBJ2-5
CDR3nt: TGCAGCGTGGGCGGACTGGGGACCCAGTACTTC
CDR3aa: CSVGGLGTQYF

abundance: NA
len: 15
v_gene: TRBV19
d_gene: NA
j_gene: TRBJ1-5
CDR3nt: TGTGCCAGTAACCCAGGGGTCTGGGGCAATCAGCCCCAGCATTTT
CDR3aa: CASNPGVWGNQPQHF

abundance: NA
len: 15
v_gene: TRBV5-8
d_gene: NA
j_gene: TRBJ2-1
CDR3nt: TGTGCCAGCAGCTTGGCCAGGGGGAGGCCCCGGGAGCAGTTCTTC
CDR3aa: CASSLARGRPREQFF

abundance: NA
len: 14
v_gene: TRBV27
d_gene: NA
j_gene: TRBJ2-7
CDR3nt: TGTGCCAGCAGTTTCTCCGCGGGCCCCTACGAGCAGTACTTC
CDR3aa: CASSFSAGPYEQYF

abundance: NA
len: 15
v_gene: TRBV2
d_gene: NA
j_gene: TRBJ2-7
CDR3nt: TGTGCCAGCAGTACAGCATCGACGGCTCCCTACGAGCAGTACTTC
CDR3aa: CASSTASTAPYEQYF

abundance: few
len: 13
v_gene: TRBV10-1
d_gene: NA
j_gene: TRBJ2-1
CDR3nt: TGCGCCAGCGGGTCGGGGGCGTACAATGAGCAGTTCTTC
CDR3aa: CASGSGAYNEQFF

abundance: few
len: 16
v_gene: TRBV5-1
d_gene: TRBD1
j_gene: TRBJ2-2
CDR3nt: TGCGCCAGCAGCTTGGCTCCGACAGGGGTCACCGGGGAGCTGTTTTTT
CDR3aa: CASSLAPTGVTGELFF

abundance: NA
len: 15
v_gene: TRBV30
d_gene: NA
j_gene: TRBJ2-1
CDR3nt: TGTGCCTGGACTCGAGGGGGACTGTCCTACAATGAGCAGTTCTTC
CDR3aa: CAWTRGGLSYNEQFF

abundance: NA
len: 13
v_gene: TRBV19
d_gene: NA
j_gene: TRBJ1-2
CDR3nt: TGTGCCAGTAGAGAAACAGGGCCCTATGGCTACACCTTC
CDR3aa: CASRETGPYGYTF

abundance: NA
len: 15
v_gene: TRBV6-5
d_gene: NA
j_gene: TRBJ2-3
CDR3nt: TGTGCCAGCGGTCGAGGGCTAGGTAGCACAGATACGCAGTATTTT
CDR3aa: CASGRGLGSTDTQYF

abundance: NA
len: 14
v_gene: TRBV5-1
d_gene: TRBD1
j_gene: TRBJ1-1
CDR3nt: TGCGCCAGCAGCTGGGGAGGGGGCTGGTCTGAAGCTTTCTTT
CDR3aa: CASSWGGGWSEAFF

abundance: NA
len: 13
v_gene: TRBV7-3
d_gene: NA
j_gene: TRBJ2-3
CDR3nt: TGTGCCAGCAGCTTAACCGGCACAGATACGCAGTATTTT
CDR3aa: CASSLTGTDTQYF

abundance: NA
len: 16
v_gene: TRBV2
d_gene: NA
j_gene: TRBJ1-5
CDR3nt: TGTGCCAGCACCCGCACCGCCAGGGTGCTTTCCCAGCCCCAGCATTTT
CDR3aa: CASTRTARVLSQPQHF

abundance: NA
len: 15
v_gene: TRBV7-8
d_gene: NA
j_gene: TRBJ2-7
CDR3nt: TGTGCCAGCAGCTTAGAAGAATCGGTGTCCTACGAGCAGTACTTC
CDR3aa: CASSLEESVSYEQYF

abundance: few
len: 14
v_gene: TRBV6-5
d_gene: NA
j_gene: TRBJ1-5
CDR3nt: TGTGCCAGCAGTTACTCGGGAGGAACCCAGCCCCAGCATTTT
CDR3aa: CASSYSGGTQPQHF

abundance: NA
len: 13
v_gene: TRBV5-1
d_gene: TRBD1
j_gene: TRBJ2-5
CDR3nt: TGCGCCAGCCAGACAGGGTTAGAAGAGACCCAGTACTTC
CDR3aa: CASQTGLEETQYF

abundance: once
len: 16
v_gene: TRBV7-6
d_gene: NA
j_gene: TRBJ2-4
CDR3nt: TGTGCCAGCAGCTTACCTCTCCGGGAGAGTCGGAACATTCAGTACTTC
CDR3aa: CASSLPLRESRNIQYF

abundance: few
len: 12
v_gene: TRBV30
d_gene: NA
j_gene: TRBJ2-7
CDR3nt: TGTGCCTGGAGTGGGGCAGGACTCGAGCAGTACTTC
CDR3aa: CAWSGAGLEQYF

abundance: few
len: 9
v_gene: TRBV20-1
d_gene: NA
j_gene: TRBJ1-2
CDR3nt: TGCAGTGCTAAACAGGGCTACACCTTC
CDR3aa: CSAKQGYTF

abundance: NA
len: 17
v_gene: TRBV28
d_gene: NA
j_gene: TRBJ1-1
CDR3nt: TGTGCCAGCAAAGCCCGGCGGTTTCGGGGCACGAACACTGAAGCTTTCTTT
CDR3aa: CASKARRFRGTNTEAFF

abundance: few
len: 15
v_gene: TRBV5-4
d_gene: TRBD2
j_gene: TRBJ2-1
CDR3nt: TGTGCCAGCAGCTCCGGGACTAGCGGGAGAGGGGGGCAGTTCTTC
CDR3aa: CASSSGTSGRGGQFF

abundance: few
len: 15
v_gene: TRBV9
d_gene: NA
j_gene: TRBJ2-3
CDR3nt: TGTGCCAGCAGCCCCTCTAGCGCCTTCACAGATACGCAGTATTTT
CDR3aa: CASSPSSAFTDTQYF

abundance: NA
len: 17
v_gene: TRBV4-1
d_gene: TRBD2
j_gene: TRBJ2-5
CDR3nt: TGCGCCAGCAGCCAAGATCGGTCCGGGACTAGCCGGGAGACCCAGTACTTC
CDR3aa: CASSQDRSGTSRETQYF

abundance: NA
len: 15
v_gene: TRBV27
d_gene: TRBD1
j_gene: TRBJ1-2
CDR3nt: TGTGCCAGCAGGCCCGGAACAGGGGCTAACTATGGCTACACCTTC
CDR3aa: CASRPGTGANYGYTF

abundance: NA
len: 19
v_gene: TRBV18
d_gene: TRBD2
j_gene: TRBJ2-1
CDR3nt: TGTGCCAGCTCACCATTAGGGACTAGCGGCCGGAGCTCCTACAATGAGCAGTTCTTC
CDR3aa: CASSPLGTSGRSSYNEQFF

abundance: NA
len: 15
v_gene: TRBV4-1
d_gene: NA
j_gene: TRBJ1-4
CDR3nt: TGCGCCAGCAGCCAAGATCCCCAGACCCGGGGAAAACTGTTTTTT
CDR3aa: CASSQDPQTRGKLFF

abundance: NA
len: 15
v_gene: TRBV27
d_gene: TRBD1
j_gene: TRBJ1-2
CDR3nt: TGTGCCAGCAGATCCACAGGGGTACCGGACTATGGCTACACCTTC
CDR3aa: CASRSTGVPDYGYTF

abundance: NA
len: 12
v_gene: TRBV2
d_gene: NA
j_gene: TRBJ2-3
CDR3nt: TGTGCCAGCAGTACAGTCACAGATACGCAGTATTTT
CDR3aa: CASSTVTDTQYF

abundance: NA
len: 16
v_gene: TRBV5-1
d_gene: NA
j_gene: TRBJ1-1
CDR3nt: TGCGCCAGCAGCTTGGGGAGTTACAGGGTGAACACTGAAGCTTTCTTT
CDR3aa: CASSLGSYRVNTEAFF

abundance: NA
len: 14
v_gene: TRBV6-5
d_gene: TRBD1
j_gene: TRBJ2-7
CDR3nt: TGTGCCAGCAGTTACTCGACAGGGGCCTACGAGCAGTACTTC
CDR3aa: CASSYSTGAYEQYF

abundance: NA
len: 14
v_gene: TRBV19
d_gene: NA
j_gene: TRBJ2-7
CDR3nt: TGTGCCAGTAGTCGGCGGACTACCTCTGGTGAGCAGTACTTC
CDR3aa: CASSRRTTSGEQYF

abundance: many
len: 20
v_gene: TRBV4-1
d_gene: NA
j_gene: TRBJ2-2
CDR3nt: TGCGCCAGCAGCCAAGGTTCATTGCGGGGGCCCCTCGATGGCACCGGGGAGCTGTTTTTT
CDR3aa: CASSQGSLRGPLDGTGELFF

abundance: NA
len: 16
v_gene: TRBV12-5
d_gene: TRBD1
j_gene: TRBJ2-1
CDR3nt: TGTGCTAGTGGTCCGACCGACAGGGGGTTTTACAATGAGCAGTTCTTC
CDR3aa: CASGPTDRGFYNEQFF

abundance: NA
len: 17
v_gene: TRBV4-1
d_gene: TRBD2
j_gene: TRBJ2-5
CDR3nt: TGCGCCAGCAGCCAAGAAGGGACTAGCGGAACACAAGAGACCCAGTACTTC
CDR3aa: CASSQEGTSGTQETQYF

abundance: NA
len: 15
v_gene: TRBV27
d_gene: TRBD2
j_gene: TRBJ2-2
CDR3nt: TGTGCCAGCAGTTTTTGGGCGGGAGAGACCGGGGAGCTGTTTTTT
CDR3aa: CASSFWAGETGELFF

abundance: NA
len: 12
v_gene: TRBV7-8
d_gene: NA
j_gene: TRBJ2-5
CDR3nt: TGTGCCAGCAGCTTAGGGAGGGAGACCCAGTACTTC
CDR3aa: CASSLGRETQYF

abundance: NA
len: 15
v_gene: TRBV7-3
d_gene: TRBD2
j_gene: TRBJ2-1
CDR3nt: TGTGCCAGCAGCTTAAGGACTAGCGATTACAATGAGCAGTTCTTC
CDR3aa: CASSLRTSDYNEQFF

abundance: NA
len: 15
v_gene: TRBV4-1
d_gene: TRBD2
j_gene: TRBJ2-3
CDR3nt: TGCGCCAGCAGCCCACTAGCGTTTAGCACAGATACGCAGTATTTT
CDR3aa: CASSPLAFSTDTQYF